This T cell receptor beta chain was obtained from a study of regulatory T cells in long-lasting Graves disease. Sample time point: persistent/refractory GD, antithyroid drugs over 5 years with positive TRAb. Extracted RNA from PBMCs served as the source of the TCR library. Under American Thyroid Association guidelines, Graves' disease was diagnosed. V gave up 6 bases and J gave up 2 bases, with 10 bases separating them. The CDR3 covers 13 residues. Germline V gene data show CDR1 as MDHEN and CDR2 as SYDVKM. The sample holds a few counts of this clonotype. The antigen remains unidentified. This may arise from a read error, as a much more abundant clone is one base away. Arm-PCR with iRepertoire HTBI primers amplified the CDR3 regions for these TCR beta libraries. In the original analysis: The samples yielded about 63 TRBV and some 15 TRBJ segments. MiXCR was run by TCRdb on the multiplex PCR reads, yielding one entry per CDR3 protein. TCRdb, rather than the study authors, made the V and J calls. The sample has roughly 360,000 distinct CDR3 sequences; approximately 25% are singletons.

Findings and limits, study-wide: Compared with new cases, persistent Graves' patients showed reduced TCR diversity. Persistent disease preferred TRBV28, TRBJ1-2 and TRBJ2-5; new disease, TRBV20-1 and TRBJ2-1.

The sequence was collected from a woman in her 40s with Graves disease. The chain combines TRBV28 with TRBJ2-5; a weak D match, TRBD2 (5 bases). The starting material was peripheral blood mononuclear cells (PBMCs), obtained when the disease was refractory, from a patient treated with antithyroid drugs. CDR3: CASRESGQETQYF. The CDR3, as DNA: TGTGCCAGCAGGGAATCGGGGCAAGAGACCCAGTACTTC.